The clone carrying this T cell receptor (beta chain) was observed a single time. This entry belongs to a study of blood T cell repertoires in COVID-19. Study details: Some COVID-19 samples were acute and others convalescent; all came from the United States, Italy and Spain. T cells, B-cell-depleted T cells, or PBMCs provided the cDNA or gDNA that served as material.

The V gene's germline CDR1 is SGHRS and CDR2 YFSETQ. The trim removed 4 bases at V and 6 bases at J, leaving 9 bases unmatched. CDR3 length: 14 amino acids. Original methodology: Counts of nucleated cells, estimated from reference gene primer amplification, were obtained. The assay was immunoSEQ multiplex PCR, and TCRdb's table has in-frame clones only and misses some. That table supplies the V and J calls and clone size; D and trimming were determined from the DNA. The table includes over 120,000 clones, around 84% detected once. The rearrangement uses TRBV5-1 and TRBJ2-7; 8 nucleotides line up with TRBD2. Sequencing was performed on peripheral blood. The receptor was derived from a human donor with acute or convalescent COVID-19. The donor label of this sample is uncertain. In nucleotides, the CDR3 is TGCGCCAGCAGCCTTATACTAGCGGAGGGCGAGCAGTACTTC. Residues: CASSLILAEGEQYF.